The rows below give T cell receptor beta chains drawn from one sample of a study of human T cells and chemical hapten exposure. TCRdb fed the RACE reads into MiXCR, producing one record per CDR3 protein. The table includes some 74,000 distinct CDR3 sequences, 10% to 15% detected once. The specimen comprised whole blood, sampled in connection with sensitization to the hapten diphenylcyclopropenone (DPC). The source is a woman between 45 and 60 years old with alopecia areata. Some clones in this sample may be carry-over from other donors' samples. Both conserved end residues are part of each CDR3. The D gene is left open where the match is weak. Size is omitted from some rows. Given values are once, few, many or a class for expanded clones.

d_call clone_size j_call v_call cdr3_aa cdr3_nt
- many TRBJ2-7 TRBV5-1 CASSLDGRGYEQYF TGCGCCAGCAGCTTGGACGGGAGAGGATACGAGCAGTACTTC
- - TRBJ2-3 TRBV29-1 CSDTVSDTQYF TGCAGTGACACTGTTTCAGATACGCAGTATTTT
- many TRBJ1-1 TRBV27 CASSLSQGTEAFF TGTGCCAGCAGTTTATCGCAGGGCACTGAAGCTTTCTTT
- few TRBJ2-3 TRBV20-1 CSARNMGESTDTQYF TGCAGTGCTAGAAACATGGGGGAGTCGACAGATACGCAGTATTTT
- many TRBJ2-5 TRBV10-1 CASSEGPGETQYF TGCGCCAGCAGTGAAGGGCCCGGAGAGACCCAGTACTTC
- few TRBJ2-3 TRBV6-2/TRBV6-3 CASRRTVRGDTQYF TGTGCCAGCAGGAGGACCGTGCGTGGTGATACGCAGTATTTT
TRBD2 many TRBJ2-7 TRBV7-3 CASSLTGTSGNYEQYF TGTGCCAGCAGCTTAACCGGGACTAGCGGAAACTACGAGCAGTACTTC
- many TRBJ1-4 TRBV12-3/TRBV12-4 CASSFQAANEKLFF TGTGCCAGCAGTTTTCAGGCAGCTAATGAAAAACTGTTTTTT
TRBD2 - TRBJ2-3 TRBV29-1 CSVALAVGDTQYF TGCAGCGTTGCTCTAGCGGTTGGAGATACGCAGTATTTT
TRBD2 few TRBJ2-2 TRBV7-9 CASSSMGVAGAVGTGELFF TGTGCCAGCAGCTCCATGGGAGTAGCGGGAGCAGTCGGTACCGGGGAGCTGTTTTTT
- - TRBJ2-3 TRBV28 CASSLFSLTDTQYF TGTGCCAGCAGTTTATTTTCTCTCACAGATACGCAGTATTTT
- few TRBJ1-6 TRBV15 CATSRDPVNSPLHF TGTGCCACCAGCAGAGATCCGGTTAATTCACCCCTCCACTTT
TRBD1 - TRBJ1-4 TRBV5-5 CASMDRGGNEKLFF TGTGCCAGCATGGACAGGGGGGGTAATGAAAAACTGTTTTTT
- - TRBJ1-5 TRBV12-3/TRBV12-4 CASSLARTDLRPQHF TGTGCCAGCAGTTTAGCAAGGACGGATTTGCGGCCCCAGCATTTT
- many TRBJ2-1 TRBV29-1 CSAVPQGNEQFF TGCAGCGCCGTCCCGCAGGGTAATGAGCAGTTCTTC
- - TRBJ2-1 TRBV6-6 CASSPGTYDNNEQFF TGTGCCAGCAGTCCCGGGACCTACGATAACAATGAGCAGTTCTTC
- - TRBJ2-3 TRBV5-5 CASSFVVDTQYF TGTGCCAGCAGCTTTGTGGTGGATACGCAGTATTTT
- medium-sized TRBJ2-3 TRBV29-1 CSVTKFGRDTQYF TGCAGCGTTACGAAATTTGGAAGAGATACGCAGTATTTT
- - TRBJ1-4 TRBV18 CASSPPGQDYEKLFF TGTGCCAGCTCACCACCGGGGCAGGATTATGAAAAACTGTTTTTT
- - TRBJ1-5 TRBV10-3 CAIRFAVGQPQHF TGTGCCATCAGGTTCGCCGTTGGGCAGCCCCAGCATTTT
- few TRBJ2-7 TRBV11-2 CASSLGQASYEQYF TGTGCCAGCAGCTTAGGACAGGCTTCCTACGAGCAGTACTTC
- few TRBJ2-7 TRBV5-1 CASSLPQEQYF TGCGCCAGCAGCTTACCCCAGGAGCAGTACTTC
- - TRBJ1-2 TRBV2 CASSVPNPGTDYGYTF TGTGCCAGCAGTGTCCCCAACCCCGGGACGGACTATGGCTACACCTTC
TRBD2 many TRBJ2-1 TRBV29-1 CSVGSGSSYNEQFF TGCAGCGTTGGCAGCGGGAGCTCCTACAATGAGCAGTTCTTC
- - TRBJ2-5 TRBV5-1 CASSPRPSQETQYF TGCGCCAGCAGCCCTCGGCCCTCCCAAGAGACCCAGTACTTC
- few TRBJ2-7 TRBV29-1 CSVVPGSVGYEQYF TGCAGCGTCGTACCTGGTTCCGTAGGCTACGAGCAGTACTTC
- - TRBJ2-1 TRBV6-5 CASRRAAFDEQFF TGTGCCAGCCGTAGAGCGGCGTTTGATGAGCAGTTCTTC
TRBD2 many TRBJ2-1 TRBV11-2 CASSPAVLAGGGLYNEQFF TGTGCCAGCAGCCCCGCAGTACTAGCGGGAGGTGGTTTATACAATGAGCAGTTCTTC
- - TRBJ2-3 TRBV3-1 CASSTRTVWDTQYF TGTGCCAGCAGCACCCGGACGGTATGGGATACGCAGTATTTT
- many TRBJ2-1 TRBV11-2 CASSTTGYEQFF TGTGCCAGCAGCACCACGGGCTATGAGCAGTTCTTC
TRBD1 few TRBJ1-1 TRBV19 CASSTQGGFEAFF TGTGCCAGTAGTACACAGGGGGGCTTTGAAGCTTTCTTT
- many TRBJ2-5 TRBV5-4 CASSLWGTETQYF TGTGCCAGCAGCTTGTGGGGCACGGAGACCCAGTACTTC
TRBD2 few TRBJ2-1 TRBV5-1 CASSYSGGSSYNEQFF TGCGCCAGCAGCTATTCTGGCGGGAGCTCCTACAATGAGCAGTTCTTC
- few TRBJ1-6 TRBV18 CASSQGSYNSPLHF TGTGCCAGCTCACAGGGCTCCTATAATTCACCCCTCCACTTT
- - TRBJ2-7 TRBV7-2 CASSRLRLYEQYF TGTGCCAGCAGCAGACTTCGACTCTACGAGCAGTACTTC
- - TRBJ2-6 TRBV5-1 CASSFDAGANVLTF TGCGCCAGCAGCTTCGACGCTGGGGCCAACGTCCTGACTTTC
TRBD2 few TRBJ2-7 TRBV4-2 CASSLGSLAGGSDEQYF TGTGCCAGCAGCCTCGGCAGCCTAGCGGGAGGGTCGGACGAGCAGTACTTC
- few TRBJ1-5 TRBV9 CASSFRGDSNQPQHF TGTGCCAGCAGCTTCCGAGGGGACAGCAATCAGCCCCAGCATTTT
- many TRBJ1-1 TRBV7-9 CASSAGHLNTEAFF TGTGCCAGCAGCGCGGGACACCTGAACACTGAAGCTTTCTTT
- many TRBJ1-1 TRBV7-9 CASSFRGKNTEAFF TGTGCCAGCAGCTTCCGTGGGAAGAACACTGAAGCTTTCTTT
- few TRBJ2-3 TRBV6-6 CASSYEAADTQYF TGTGCCAGCAGTTATGAGGCCGCAGATACGCAGTATTTT
TRBD1 many TRBJ1-1 TRBV30 CAWSLTTGGRTEAFF TGTGCCTGGAGTCTTACGACAGGGGGTCGCACTGAAGCTTTCTTT
- many TRBJ1-6 TRBV20-1 CSASWGDNSPLHF TGCAGTGCTAGTTGGGGAGATAATTCACCCCTCCACTTT
- many TRBJ1-2 TRBV11-2 CASSPLRGSYGYTF TGTGCCAGCAGCCCTCTTAGGGGGAGCTATGGCTACACCTTC
- - TRBJ2-6 TRBV7-2 CASSPAGSGANVLTF TGTGCCAGCAGCCCCGCGGGGTCTGGGGCCAACGTCCTGACTTTC
- few TRBJ2-2 TRBV5-1 CASGYANTGELFF TGCGCCAGCGGGTACGCGAACACCGGGGAGCTGTTTTTT
- - TRBJ1-1 TRBV20-1 CSGTPFFMNTEAFF TGCAGTGGGACCCCCTTCTTTATGAACACTGAAGCTTTCTTT
- - TRBJ2-3 TRBV3-1 CASRGGGTDTQYF TGTGCCAGCAGGGGGGGTGGCACAGATACGCAGTATTTT
TRBD2 many TRBJ2-7 TRBV11-2 CASSLTSGSHEQYF TGTGCCAGCAGCTTAACTAGCGGGAGCCACGAGCAGTACTTC
TRBD1 few TRBJ1-2 TRBV29-1 CSVEVTGGALGYTF TGCAGCGTTGAAGTTACAGGGGGCGCGTTAGGCTACACCTTC
- many TRBJ2-4 TRBV23-1 CASSQKDYRAKNIQYF TGCGCCAGCAGTCAAAAGGACTACCGAGCCAAAAACATTCAGTACTTC
- few TRBJ2-1 TRBV5-5 CASSPAVGGSEQFF TGTGCCAGCAGCCCTGCCGTAGGGGGTAGTGAGCAGTTCTTC
- - TRBJ1-5 TRBV29-1 CSAGRPHPNQPQHF TGCAGCGCTGGACGCCCACACCCCAATCAGCCCCAGCATTTT
TRBD1 - TRBJ1-2 TRBV6-4 CASSDQRTGENYGYTF TGTGCCAGCAGTGACCAACGGACAGGGGAGAACTATGGCTACACCTTC
- many TRBJ2-3 TRBV20-1 CSPRPATDTQYF TGCAGCCCGAGACCCGCCACAGATACGCAGTATTTT
- few TRBJ2-1 TRBV2 CASRDGSSYNEQFF TGTGCCAGCAGAGACGGAAGCTCCTACAATGAGCAGTTCTTC
TRBD2 few TRBJ2-1 TRBV25-1 CASYGGLAGGSSYNEQFF TGTGCCAGCTATGGAGGACTAGCGGGAGGCAGCTCCTACAATGAGCAGTTCTTC
TRBD1 once TRBJ2-7 TRBV5-1 CASSWTGHPQYF TGCGCCAGCAGCTGGACAGGGCACCCTCAGTACTTC